These 15 T cell receptor beta chains came from one sample sequenced in a study of blood T cell repertoires in COVID-19. The repertoire was sequenced with immunoSEQ multiplex PCR; TCRdb's copy has only in-frame clones and lacks some. Of 200,000 to 250,000 clones listed, 75% to 90% are singletons. Sequenced input: peripheral blood. The receptor source for this set is a young man with COVID-19, enrolled during active disease.

The chain uses TRBV14 and TRBJ2-5; 10 bases map to TRBD1. CDR3 length: 15 residues. The V gene end was trimmed by 3 bases and the J gene end by 4 bases; junction bases not matched to a gene: 5. Germline loops: CDR1 SGHDN, CDR2 FVKESK. CDR3 sequence: CASSQLRDRGETQYF. The CDR3 DNA is TGTGCCAGCAGCCAGCTCCGGGACAGGGGAGAGACCCAGTACTTC.

The rearrangement uses TRBV7-2 and TRBJ1-1; 7 bases are shared with TRBD1. The CDR3 totals 14 residues. The V segment lost 1 base and the J segment 2 bases; nucleotides outside the gene matches: 1. The germline V gene encodes CDR1 SGHTA and CDR2 FQGNSA. CDR3 region: CASSLGDRNTEAFF. The CDR3 bases are TGTGCCAGCAGCTTAGGGGACAGAAACACTGAAGCTTTCTTT.

This clone came up once. V is TRBV7-9 and J is TRBJ2-2; tentatively, D is TRBD2 (5 bases). V was pared by 4 bases and J by 8 bases, with 8 bases between. The CDR3 has 12 amino acids. CDR1 and CDR2 (germline): SEHNR, FQNEAQ (reference sequence). CDR3 nucleotides: TGTGCCAGCAGCTCCACGGGGGGGGAGCTGTTTTTT. Protein sequence: CASSSTGGELFF.

The CDR3 DNA sequence: TGTGCCAGCAGTTTAACAGGGGGCTCGGGCGAGCAGTACTTC. Residues: CASSLTGGSGEQYF. The V and J genes are TRBV28 and TRBJ2-7, with 9 bases identical to TRBD1. CDR3 length: 14 residues. Germline CDR1 and CDR2: MDHEN and SYDVKM. Trimming removed 2 bases from V and 6 bases from J; junction bases left unmatched: 5.

The chain uses TRBV7-2 and TRBJ2-2, with D tentatively TRBD1 (6 bases). V gave up 2 bases and J gave up 8 bases, with 18 bases separating them. CDR1 SGHTA and CDR2 FQGNSA come from the germline V gene. CDR3 length: 16 residues. For the CDR3, the DNA is TGTGCCAGCAGCTTAACTGGGACACCGTATAGAGGGGAGCTGTTTTTT. As protein: CASSLTGTPYRGELFF.

The V gene is TRBV6-4, the J gene TRBJ2-1; 10 nucleotides align to TRBD2. Looked up from germline, CDR1 is MRHNA and CDR2 is SNTAGT. Trimming removed 6 bases from V and 7 bases from J; junction bases left unmatched: 9. The CDR3 spans 15 residues. The CDR3 sequence is CASRNLAGDRNEQFF. In DNA, the CDR3 is TGTGCCAGCAGAAACCTAGCGGGAGACAGGAATGAGCAGTTCTTC.

V is TRBV10-3 and J is TRBJ2-3; 11 positions agree with TRBD2. J lost 4 bases, V lost 5 bases, and 2 bases had no gene match. The CDR3 loop spans 14 amino acids. Germline CDR1 ENHRY, CDR2 SYGVKD. The CDR3 region is CAISLAGGPDTQYF. For the CDR3, the DNA is TGTGCCATCAGTTTAGCGGGGGGGCCAGATACGCAGTATTTT.

The chain links TRBV28 to TRBJ2-7; 10 bases match TRBD1. Germline V gives CDR1 MDHEN, CDR2 SYDVKM. V lost 3 bases, J lost 6 bases, and 8 bases stayed unmatched. CDR3 length: 15 amino acids. The CDR3 sequence is CASSFPGDRGREQYF. DNA of the CDR3: TGTGCCAGCAGTTTTCCCGGGGACAGGGGTCGCGAGCAGTACTTC.

The chain recombines TRBV6-2 or TRBV6-3 with TRBJ2-7, with unresolved D. Trimming took off 4 bases at V and 2 bases at J, with 9 bases between the two ends. This CDR3 contains 13 residues. Per germline, CDR1 MNHEY and CDR2 SVGEGT. CDR3: CASSLGRTYEQYF. CDR3 sequence (DNA): TGTGCCAGCAGTTTGGGCAGGACCTACGAGCAGTACTTC.

The table lists this clone with a few counts. The V and J genes are TRBV6-5 and TRBJ1-5; D is undetermined. Germline assignment: CDR1 MNHEY and CDR2 SVGAGI. The CDR3 has 13 amino acids. V lost 4 bases and J 4 bases, leaving 8 bases between the germline ends. CDR3 sequence: CASSSGLNQPQHF. CDR3 in DNA: TGTGCCAGCAGTTCCGGTCTGAATCAGCCCCAGCATTTT.

The V call is TRBV6-1, the J call TRBJ1-6, with a possible D match to TRBD1 (6 bases). The germline gives CDR1 MNHNS, CDR2 SASEGT. V was shortened by 5 bases and J by 4 bases, with 9 bases between the two germline ends. This CDR3 spans 14 amino acids. CDR3 protein: CASSPGQYNSPLHF. The CDR3, as DNA: TGTGCCAGCAGTCCCGGACAGTATAATTCACCCCTCCACTTT.

This chain joins TRBV7-2 and TRBJ1-2; 10 nucleotides agree with TRBD1. Unmatched junction bases numbered 6, after V lost 1 base and J lost 4 bases. Germline CDR1 SGHTA, CDR2 FQGNSA. CDR3 length: 16 amino acids. CDR3 in DNA: TGTGCCAGCAGCTTAGGGGGACAGGGGTTACCCTATGGCTACACCTTC. Translating gives CASSLGGQGLPYGYTF.

The V and J genes are TRBV7-6 and TRBJ1-2; TRBD1 agrees at 10 bases. V dropped 1 base and J dropped 5; count of bases not matched to a gene: 1. Germline CDR1 SGHVS, CDR2 FNYEAQ. The CDR3 spans 14 residues. CDR3: CASSLGQGAYGYTF. The CDR3 nucleotides are TGTGCCAGCAGCTTAGGACAGGGGGCTTATGGCTACACCTTC.

This clone was seen a few times. The rearrangement uses TRBV7-9 and TRBJ2-2; no firm D call. V was trimmed by 1 base and J by 0 bases, leaving 9 bases between them. The CDR3 runs to 16 residues. Germline CDR1 is SEHNR and CDR2 is FQNEAQ (reference sequence). For the CDR3, the DNA is TGTGCCAGCAGCTTAGACTTATATACGAACACCGGGGAGCTGTTTTTT. Translating it yields CASSLDLYTNTGELFF. The whole variable domain, remainder taken from reference TRBV7-9 and TRBJ2-2, is DTGVSQNPRHKITKRGQNVTFRCDPISEHNRLYWYRQTLGQGPEFLTYFQNEAQLEKSRLLSDRFSAERPKGSFSTLEIQRTEQGDSAMYLCASSLDLYTNTGELFFGEGSRLTVL.

The V call is TRBV18, the J call TRBJ2-3, with D possibly matching TRBD1 (6 bases). Between the trimmed V and J ends, which lost 3 bases and 0 bases, there was a span of 10 bases. The CDR3 consists of 15 residues. The V gene's germline CDR1 is KGHSH and CDR2 LQKENI. This CDR3 is CASSPGARSTDTQYF. CDR3 DNA sequence: TGTGCCAGCTCACCGGGGGCTAGAAGCACAGATACGCAGTATTTT.